A selection of T cell receptor beta chains follows, all from one sample in a study of blood T cell repertoires in COVID-19. TCRdb's copy holds only in-frame clones and misses some; the assay was immunoSEQ multiplex PCR. The table has 250,000 or so clones, more than 70% seen once. Sequenced sample: peripheral blood. These receptors all stem from a woman aged 25 to 45 with COVID-19, enrolled during active disease. The conserved cysteine and the conserved F or W are not part of the CDR3 here.

V gene	J gene	CDR3 length	CDR3 protein
TRBV28	TRBJ2-2	13	TSSRGGHNTGELF
TRBV19	TRBJ2-1	14	ASSVLTSGRKHEQF
TRBV2	TRBJ2-1	15	ASSESTSGHNYNEQF
TRBV28	TRBJ1-1	12	ASSLRGVNTEAF
TRBV7-9	TRBJ1-1	11	ASSFRENTEAF
TRBV10-3	TRBJ2-2	11	AIKGQGTGELF
TRBV7-9	TRBJ1-2	13	ASSLGTGRYVGYT
TRBV6-1	TRBJ2-5	18	ASSERSVSTTRTGQETQY
TRBV28	TRBJ1-4	13	ASTHNRGFNEKLF
TRBV11-3	TRBJ1-1	13	ASSLDRQVNTEAF
TRBV19	TRBJ2-1	16	ASSKRGTSGTSYNEQF
TRBV11-3	TRBJ2-7	13	ASSLGTVSSYEQY
TRBV28	TRBJ2-1	14	ASSPGSGGSYNEQF
TRBV25-1	TRBJ1-6	9	ASSGYRGLH
TRBV5-1	TRBJ2-4	12	ASSWGEGKNIQY
TRBV29-1	TRBJ2-7	12	SVGGGKAAYEQY
TRBV4-1	TRBJ2-2	12	ASSQAGYTGELF
TRBV25-1	TRBJ2-1	12	ASSVQGLAGEQF
TRBV5-5	TRBJ1-5	13	ASSLAGQVRQPQH
TRBV4-2	TRBJ1-1	12	ASSRGISGFEAF
TRBV5-5	TRBJ1-1	13	ASSAQQGLNTEAF
TRBV27	TRBJ2-1	11	ASSPNTGGEQF
TRBV6-4	TRBJ2-1	11	ASSGGQGYEQF